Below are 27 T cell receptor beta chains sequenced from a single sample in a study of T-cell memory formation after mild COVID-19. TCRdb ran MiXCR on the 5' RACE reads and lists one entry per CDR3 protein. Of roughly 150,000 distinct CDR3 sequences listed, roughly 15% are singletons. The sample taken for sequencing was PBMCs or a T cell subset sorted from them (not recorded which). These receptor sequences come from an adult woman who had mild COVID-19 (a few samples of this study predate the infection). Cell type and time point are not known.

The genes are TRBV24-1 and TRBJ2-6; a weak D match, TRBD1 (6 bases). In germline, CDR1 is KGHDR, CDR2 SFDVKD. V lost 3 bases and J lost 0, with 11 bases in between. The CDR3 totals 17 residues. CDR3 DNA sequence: TGTGCCACCAGTGATCAAGGACAGATCTCTGGGGCCAACGTCCTGACTTTC. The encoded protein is CATSDQGQISGANVLTF.

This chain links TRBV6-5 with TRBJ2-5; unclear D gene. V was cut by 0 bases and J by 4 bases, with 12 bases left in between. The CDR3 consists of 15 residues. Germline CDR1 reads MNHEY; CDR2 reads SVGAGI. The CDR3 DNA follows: TGTGCCAGCAGTTACTCAGACCGATGGACAGAGACCCAGTACTTC. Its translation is CASSYSDRWTETQYF.

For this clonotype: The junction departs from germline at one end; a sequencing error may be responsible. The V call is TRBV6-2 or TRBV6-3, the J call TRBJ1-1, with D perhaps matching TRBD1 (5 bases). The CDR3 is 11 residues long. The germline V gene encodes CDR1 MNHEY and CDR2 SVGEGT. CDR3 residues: CASSLQDETFF. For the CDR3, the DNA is TGTGCCAGCAGCCTACAGGATGAAACTTTCTTT.

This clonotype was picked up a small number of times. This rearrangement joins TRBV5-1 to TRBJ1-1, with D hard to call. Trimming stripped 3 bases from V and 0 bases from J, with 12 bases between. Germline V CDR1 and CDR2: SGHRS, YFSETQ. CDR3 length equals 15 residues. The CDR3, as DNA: TGCGCCAGCAGCTCCATCGTCGGCTTGAACACTGAAGCTTTCTTT. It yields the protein CASSSIVGLNTEAFF.

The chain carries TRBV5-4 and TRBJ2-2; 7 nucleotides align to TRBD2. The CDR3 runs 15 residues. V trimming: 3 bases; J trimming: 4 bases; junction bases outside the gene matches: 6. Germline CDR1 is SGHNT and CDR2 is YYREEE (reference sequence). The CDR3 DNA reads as TGTGCCAGCAGCTCGAGCGGGGTTGGCACCGGGGAGCTGTTTTTT. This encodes CASSSSGVGTGELFF.

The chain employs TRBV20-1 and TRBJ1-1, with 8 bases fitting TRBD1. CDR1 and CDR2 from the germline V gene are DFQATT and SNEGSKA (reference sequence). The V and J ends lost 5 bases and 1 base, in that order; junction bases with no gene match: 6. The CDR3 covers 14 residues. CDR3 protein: CSAHTTGANTEAFF. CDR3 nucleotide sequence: TGCAGTGCTCACACGACAGGGGCGAACACTGAAGCTTTCTTT.

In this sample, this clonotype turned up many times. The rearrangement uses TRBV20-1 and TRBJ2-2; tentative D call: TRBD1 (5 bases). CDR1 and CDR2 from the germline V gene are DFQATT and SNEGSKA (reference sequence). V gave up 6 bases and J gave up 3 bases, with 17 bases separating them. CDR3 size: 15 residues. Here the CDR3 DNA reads TGCAGTGCCCCAGTGGGCAGGGTCGACACCGGGGAGCTGTTTTTT. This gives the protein CSAPVGRVDTGELFF.

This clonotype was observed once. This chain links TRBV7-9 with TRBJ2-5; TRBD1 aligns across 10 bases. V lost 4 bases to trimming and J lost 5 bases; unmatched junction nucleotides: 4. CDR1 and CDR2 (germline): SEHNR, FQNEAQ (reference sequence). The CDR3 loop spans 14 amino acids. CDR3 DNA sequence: TGTGCCAGCAGCTCGACAGGGGGCGAGGAGACCCAGTACTTC. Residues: CASSSTGGEETQYF.

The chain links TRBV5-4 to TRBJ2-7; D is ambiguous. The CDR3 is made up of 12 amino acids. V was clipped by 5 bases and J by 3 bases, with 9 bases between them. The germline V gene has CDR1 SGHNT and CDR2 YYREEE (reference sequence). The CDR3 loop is CASSQTGYEQYF. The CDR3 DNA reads TGTGCCAGCAGTCAGACGGGCTACGAGCAGTACTTC.

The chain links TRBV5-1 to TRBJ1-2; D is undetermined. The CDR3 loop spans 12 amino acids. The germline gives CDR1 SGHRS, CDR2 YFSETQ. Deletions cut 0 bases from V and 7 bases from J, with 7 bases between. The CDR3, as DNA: TGCGCCAGCAGCTTGGGGATACGTGGCTACACCTTC. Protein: CASSLGIRGYTF.

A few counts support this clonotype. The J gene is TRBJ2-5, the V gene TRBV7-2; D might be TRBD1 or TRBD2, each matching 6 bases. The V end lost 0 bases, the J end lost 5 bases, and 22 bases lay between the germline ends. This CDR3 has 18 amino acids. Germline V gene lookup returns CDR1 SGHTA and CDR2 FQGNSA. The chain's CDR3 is CASSLASTGRFGEETQYF. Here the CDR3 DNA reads TGTGCCAGCAGCTTAGCTAGTACAGGGAGGTTTGGGGAGGAGACCCAGTACTTC.

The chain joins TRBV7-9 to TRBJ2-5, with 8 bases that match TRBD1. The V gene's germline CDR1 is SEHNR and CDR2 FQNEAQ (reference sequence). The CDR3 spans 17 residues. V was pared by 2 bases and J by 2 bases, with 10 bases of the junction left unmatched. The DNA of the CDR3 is TGTGCCAGCAGCTTATCGGACAGGGAGATCCATCAAGAGACCCAGTACTTC. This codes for CASSLSDREIHQETQYF.

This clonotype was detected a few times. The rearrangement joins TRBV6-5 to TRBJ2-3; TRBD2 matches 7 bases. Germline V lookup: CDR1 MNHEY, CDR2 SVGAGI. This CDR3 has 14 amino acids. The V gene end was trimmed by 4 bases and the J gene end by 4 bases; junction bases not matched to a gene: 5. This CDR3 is CASSSSGNSDTQYF. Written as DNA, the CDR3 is TGTGCCAGCAGTTCTAGCGGTAATTCAGATACGCAGTATTTT.

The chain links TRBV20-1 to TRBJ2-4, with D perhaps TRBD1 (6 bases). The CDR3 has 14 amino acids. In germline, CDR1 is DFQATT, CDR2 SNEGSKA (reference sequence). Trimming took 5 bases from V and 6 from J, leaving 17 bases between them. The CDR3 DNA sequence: TGCAGTGCTTCCAACCGGGACATGGGAAACATTCAGTACTTC. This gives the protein CSASNRDMGNIQYF.

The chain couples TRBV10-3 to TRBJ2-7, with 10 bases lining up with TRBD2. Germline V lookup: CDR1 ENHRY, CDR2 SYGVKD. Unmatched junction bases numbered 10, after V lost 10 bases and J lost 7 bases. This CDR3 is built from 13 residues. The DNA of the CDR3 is TGTGCCACCCGCGCTAGCGGGAGTTGGGAGCAGTACTTC. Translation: CATRASGSWEQYF.

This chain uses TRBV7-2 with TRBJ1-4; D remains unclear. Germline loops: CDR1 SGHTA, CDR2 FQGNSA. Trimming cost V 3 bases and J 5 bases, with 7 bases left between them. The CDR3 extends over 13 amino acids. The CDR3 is CASSFSMNEKLFF. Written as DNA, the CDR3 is TGTGCCAGCAGCTTCTCTATGAATGAAAAACTGTTTTTT.

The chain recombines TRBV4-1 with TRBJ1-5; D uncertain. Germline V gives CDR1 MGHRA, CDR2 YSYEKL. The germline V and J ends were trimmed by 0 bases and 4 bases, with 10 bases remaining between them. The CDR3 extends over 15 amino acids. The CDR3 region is CASSQDSAGNQPQHF. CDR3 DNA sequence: TGCGCCAGCAGCCAAGATTCGGCGGGGAATCAGCCCCAGCATTTT.

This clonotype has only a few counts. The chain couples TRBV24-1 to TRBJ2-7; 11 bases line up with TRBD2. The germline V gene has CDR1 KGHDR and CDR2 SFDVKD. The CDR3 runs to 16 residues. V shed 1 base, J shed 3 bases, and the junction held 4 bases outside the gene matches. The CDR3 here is CATSDFATSGNYEQYF. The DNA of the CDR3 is TGTGCCACCAGTGATTTCGCGACTAGCGGGAACTACGAGCAGTACTTC.

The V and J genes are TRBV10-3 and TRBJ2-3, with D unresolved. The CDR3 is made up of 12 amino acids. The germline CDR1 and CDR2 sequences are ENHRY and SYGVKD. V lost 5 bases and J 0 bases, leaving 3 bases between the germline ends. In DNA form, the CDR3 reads TGTGCCATCAGTTATAGCACAGATACGCAGTATTTT. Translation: CAISYSTDTQYF.

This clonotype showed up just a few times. In nucleotides, the CDR3 is TGCGCCAGCAGTCAGGCCAACAGGGGGACAGATACGCAGTATTTT. This codes for CASSQANRGTDTQYF. The V gene is TRBV4-3, the J gene TRBJ2-3, with 8 bases lining up with TRBD1. CDR1 is LGHNA and CDR2 is YSLEER in the germline V gene. V was pared by 6 bases and J by 3 bases, with 8 bases of the junction left unmatched. The CDR3 contains 15 residues.

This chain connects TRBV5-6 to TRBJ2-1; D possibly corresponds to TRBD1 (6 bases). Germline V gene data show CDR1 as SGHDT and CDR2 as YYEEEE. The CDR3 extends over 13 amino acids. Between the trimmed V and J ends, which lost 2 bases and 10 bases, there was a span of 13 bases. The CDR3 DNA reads TGTGCCAGCAGCTTCCTCAGGGGCGGAGAGCAGTTCTTC. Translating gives CASSFLRGGEQFF.

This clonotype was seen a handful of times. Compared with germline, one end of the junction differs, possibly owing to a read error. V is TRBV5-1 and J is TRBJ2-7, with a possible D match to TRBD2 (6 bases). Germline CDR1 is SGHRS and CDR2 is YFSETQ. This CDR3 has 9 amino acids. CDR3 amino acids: CASSYRAGF. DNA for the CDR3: TGCGCCAGCAGCTACCGCGCGGGATTC.

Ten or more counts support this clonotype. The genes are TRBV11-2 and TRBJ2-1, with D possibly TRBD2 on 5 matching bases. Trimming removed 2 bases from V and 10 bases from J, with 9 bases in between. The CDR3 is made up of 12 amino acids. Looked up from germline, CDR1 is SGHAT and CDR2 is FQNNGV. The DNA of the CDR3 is TGTGCCAGCAGCTTAAATCTAGCCGAGCAGTTCTTC. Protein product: CASSLNLAEQFF.

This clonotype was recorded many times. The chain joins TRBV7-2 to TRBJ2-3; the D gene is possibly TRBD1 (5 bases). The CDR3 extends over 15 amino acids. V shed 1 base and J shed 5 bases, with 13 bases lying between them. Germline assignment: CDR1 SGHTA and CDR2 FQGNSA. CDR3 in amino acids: CASSLVGRVGDTQYF. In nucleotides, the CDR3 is TGTGCCAGCAGCTTAGTCGGCAGGGTTGGAGATACGCAGTATTTT.

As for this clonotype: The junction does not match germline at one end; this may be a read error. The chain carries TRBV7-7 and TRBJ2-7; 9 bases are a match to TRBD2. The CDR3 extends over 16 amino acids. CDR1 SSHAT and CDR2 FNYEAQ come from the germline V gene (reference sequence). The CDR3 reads CASSPLDGGRGDEQYF. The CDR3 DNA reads TGTGCTAGCAGCCCGCTGGATGGCGGGAGGGGCGACGAGCAGTACTTC. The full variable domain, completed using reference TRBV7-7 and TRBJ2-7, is GAGVSQSPRYKVTKRGQDVTLRCDPISSHATLYWYQQALGQGPEFLTYFNYEAQPDKSGLPSDRFSAERPEGSISTLTIQRTEQRDSAMYRCASSPLDGGRGDEQYFGPGTRLTVT.

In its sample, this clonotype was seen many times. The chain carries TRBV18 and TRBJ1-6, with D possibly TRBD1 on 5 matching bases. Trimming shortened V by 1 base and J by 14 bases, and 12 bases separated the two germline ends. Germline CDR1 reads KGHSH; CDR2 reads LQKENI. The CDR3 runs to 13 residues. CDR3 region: CASSPRQTLALHF. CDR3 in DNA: TGTGCCAGCTCACCACGACAGACTTTGGCCCTCCACTTT.

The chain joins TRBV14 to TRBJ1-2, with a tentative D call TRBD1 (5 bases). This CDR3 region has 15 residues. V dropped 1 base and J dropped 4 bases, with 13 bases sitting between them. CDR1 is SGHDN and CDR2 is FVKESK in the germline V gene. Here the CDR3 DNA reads TGTGCCAGCAGCCAAGGGGGCAGGGCAATCTATGGCTACACCTTC. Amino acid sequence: CASSQGGRAIYGYTF.